This T cell receptor (beta chain) was profiled in a study of T cell repertoires in cytomegalovirus infection. This clonotype was counted between two and nine times. One entry per CDR3 protein, called by TCRdb with MiXCR from the reads. Of about 140,000 distinct CDR3 sequences detected, 5.5% to 8% appear once; the ten largest clones hold 18%. Between the trimmed V and J ends, which lost 0 bases and 3 bases, there was a span of 12 bases. Per germline, CDR1 LGHNA and CDR2 YNFKEQ. This CDR3 region has 15 residues. This TCR was sampled from a human donor in good health (CMV status not recorded). Some clones in this sample may be carry-over from other donors' samples. The chain joins TRBV4-2 to TRBJ2-7; D perhaps matches TRBD1 (6 bases). The sequenced sample consisted of PBMCs. CDR3 region: CASSQDQGQFYEQYF. The CDR3, as DNA: TGTGCCAGCAGCCAAGACCAGGGACAATTCTACGAGCAGTACTTC.